Shown below are 27 T cell receptor beta chains from a single sample sequenced in a study of CD8 T cells in ankylosing spondylitis. One entry per CDR3 protein results from TCRdb running MiXCR on the 5' RACE reads. This sample has about 300,000 distinct CDR3 sequences, with around 10% found just once. Sequences were obtained from blood, either unsorted or a sorted T cell fraction (not recorded which). The receptor source for this set is a female donor with ankylosing spondylitis or in good health (not recorded which).

The chain is built from TRBV5-1 and TRBJ2-1; perhaps TRBD1 as D (7 bases). The germline V and J ends were trimmed by 3 bases and 7 bases, with 14 bases remaining between them. CDR1 and CDR2 (germline): SGHRS, YFSETQ. The CDR3 spans 14 residues. The CDR3 bases are TGCGCCAGCAGCTGGGGGGACAGCTTGAATGAGCAGTTCTTC. The encoded protein is CASSWGDSLNEQFF.

This clonotype was counted many times. The rearrangement links TRBV7-8 to TRBJ2-3; D not resolved. Germline V lookup: CDR1 SGHVS, CDR2 FQNEAQ. The CDR3 spans 11 residues. Trimming pared 5 bases from V and 3 bases from J, leaving 3 bases between. The chain's CDR3 is CASSTTDTQYF. The CDR3 DNA reads TGTGCCAGCAGCACAACAGATACGCAGTATTTT.

The chain joins TRBV5-1 to TRBJ2-7, with TRBD2 identical over 13 bases. Trimming at V came to 4 bases and at J to 6 bases, leaving 7 bases not matched to a gene. In germline, CDR1 is SGHRS, CDR2 YFSETQ. CDR3 length equals 15 residues. The CDR3 is CASSPGLAGVAEQYF. CDR3 coding DNA: TGCGCCAGCAGCCCAGGACTAGCGGGAGTGGCCGAGCAGTACTTC.

As for this clonotype: This could be a read error, since a much larger clone is one nucleotide away. The chain uses TRBV5-1 and TRBJ2-1, with TRBD2 matching over 9 bases. This CDR3 has 15 residues. CDR1 SGHRS and CDR2 YFSETQ come from the germline V gene. As DNA, the CDR3 is TGCGTCAGCAGCTTGGTGGCGGGAGGGCCCGGTGAGCAGTTCTTC. Amino acids: CVSSLVAGGPGEQFF.

At least ten counts were recorded for this clonotype. The V and J genes are TRBV5-8 and TRBJ2-3; no definite D call. Germline values: CDR1 SGHTS, CDR2 YDEGEE. V dropped 4 bases and J dropped 3 bases, with 6 bases sitting between them. CDR3 length equals 12 residues. CDR3 loop: CASSHWTDTQYF. In DNA form, the CDR3 reads TGTGCCAGCAGCCATTGGACAGATACGCAGTATTTT.

This clonotype was recorded at least ten times. This chain joins TRBV20-1 and TRBJ1-2; D is ambiguous. This CDR3 has 12 amino acids. Trimming cost V 7 bases and J 7 bases, with 16 bases left between them. The germline gives CDR1 DFQATT, CDR2 SNEGSKA (reference sequence). In DNA, the CDR3 is TGCAGTGAATGGAGGGCCCTGGGTGGCTACACCTTC. Translating gives CSEWRALGGYTF.

The chain joins TRBV18 to TRBJ1-4; the D is unclear. The CDR3 runs to 15 residues. The V and J ends lost 2 bases and 7 bases respectively, with 14 bases between them. Looked up from germline, CDR1 is KGHSH and CDR2 is LQKENI. DNA of the CDR3: TGTGCCAGCTCACCAACCAACGGACCTGGTGAAAAACTGTTTTTT. Amino acid sequence: CASSPTNGPGEKLFF.

This clonotype was seen ten or more times. The chain links TRBV20-1 to TRBJ1-2; the D is unclear. The CDR3 has 11 amino acids. Trimming removed 6 bases at V and 7 bases at J, with 12 bases between. Germline-derived CDR1 and CDR2 are DFQATT and SNEGSKA (reference sequence). The CDR3: CSAFDQSGYTF. The CDR3 nucleotides read TGCAGTGCGTTCGACCAAAGTGGCTACACCTTC.

This clonotype has ten or more counts. The chain joins TRBV18 to TRBJ1-1, with TRBD1 matching over 7 bases. The CDR3 runs 13 residues. Losses at the gene ends were 6 bases for V and 2 bases for J; bases not matched to a gene: 3. CDR1 is KGHSH and CDR2 is LQKENI in the germline V gene. The CDR3 DNA sequence: TGTGCCAGCTCTACAGGGGTAAACACTGAAGCTTTCTTT. Protein sequence: CASSTGVNTEAFF.

This clonotype was picked up a small number of times. The chain recombines TRBV10-3 with TRBJ2-3; 14 positions match TRBD2. The CDR3 length is 18 residues. J gave up 3 bases and V 4 bases, and 9 bases lay outside the gene matches. Germline V lookup: CDR1 ENHRY, CDR2 SYGVKD. The CDR3 spells CAISAGTSGRARTDTQYF. The CDR3 nucleotides are TGTGCCATCAGTGCCGGGACTAGCGGGAGAGCTAGAACAGATACGCAGTATTTT.

The V gene is TRBV7-6, the J gene TRBJ2-3; D tentatively fits TRBD1 or TRBD2 (5 bases each). V shed 0 bases and J shed 0 bases, with 16 bases lying between them. The CDR3 consists of 18 residues. From germline, CDR1 is SGHVS and CDR2 FNYEAQ. The CDR3 here is CASSLARDPRTSTDTQYF. DNA of the CDR3: TGTGCCAGCAGCTTAGCTCGGGACCCTAGGACTAGCACAGATACGCAGTATTTT.

The chain is built from TRBV18 and TRBJ2-1; D could derive from TRBD1 or TRBD2 (5 bases each). Deletions cut 2 bases from V and 9 bases from J, with 17 bases between. The germline V gene encodes CDR1 KGHSH and CDR2 LQKENI. The CDR3 is 15 residues long. As DNA, the CDR3 is TGTGCCAGCTCACCAGGGGACGACCATCGATTTGAGCAGTTCTTC. Translated, it gives CASSPGDDHRFEQFF.

Ten or more counts support this clonotype. V gene TRBV20-1 combines with J gene TRBJ1-1; D gene uncertain. With 5 bases removed from V and 1 base from J, the gap between germline ends came to 11 bases. Germline V gives CDR1 DFQATT, CDR2 SNEGSKA (reference sequence). The length of the CDR3 is 13 residues. The chain's CDR3 is CSAPHGPNTEAFF. The DNA for the CDR3 is TGCAGTGCTCCCCACGGGCCGAACACTGAAGCTTTCTTT.

This chain links TRBV3-1 with TRBJ2-2; the match to TRBD2 covers 14 bases. The CDR3 runs 16 residues. The germline gives CDR1 LGHDT, CDR2 YNNKEL (reference sequence). The J segment lost 5 bases and the V segment lost 4 bases, leaving 3 bases of the junction unmatched. The CDR3 DNA reads as TGTGCCAGCAGCCGAGGGACTAGCGGGAGAACCGGGGAGCTGTTTTTT. Translating gives CASSRGTSGRTGELFF.

This clonotype was observed many times. The chain combines TRBV28 with TRBJ1-1, with no clear D. Per the germline V gene, CDR1 is MDHEN and CDR2 is SYDVKM. V was cut by 6 bases and J by 0 bases, with 5 bases left in between. The CDR3 is 12 amino acids. The CDR3, as DNA: TGTGCCAGCAGCTCGATGAACACTGAAGCTTTCTTT. Its protein product is CASSSMNTEAFF.

This clonotype was picked up many times. This rearrangement joins TRBV20-1 to TRBJ2-7; no firm D call. The V and J ends lost 5 bases and 2 bases respectively, with 16 bases between them. CDR3 length equals 14 residues. CDR1 and CDR2 (germline): DFQATT, SNEGSKA (reference sequence). This chain's CDR3 is CSAVPARITYEQYF. CDR3 coding DNA: TGCAGTGCTGTCCCCGCGCGAATAACCTACGAGCAGTACTTC.

V usage is TRBV6-5 and J usage is TRBJ2-3, with 8 positions matching TRBD2. The CDR3 is 19 amino acids. Per germline, CDR1 MNHEY and CDR2 SVGAGI. Unmatched junction bases numbered 12, after V lost 1 base and J lost 0 bases. DNA of the CDR3: TGTGCCAGCAGTTACTTTTCGATCGGGGGGGCGCCTAGCACAGATACGCAGTATTTT. Encoded protein: CASSYFSIGGAPSTDTQYF.

This clonotype was seen ten or more times. V is TRBV5-1 and J is TRBJ2-5; D is unclear. The CDR3 loop spans 14 amino acids. The germline V and J ends were trimmed by 0 bases and 3 bases, with 9 bases remaining between them. Germline CDR1 and CDR2: SGHRS and YFSETQ. CDR3 sequence reads: CASSLDGPKETQYF. CDR3 nucleotide sequence: TGCGCCAGCAGCTTGGACGGGCCGAAAGAGACCCAGTACTTC. Full variable domain (missing parts from reference TRBV5-1 and TRBJ2-5): KAGVTQTPRYLIKTRGQQVTLSCSPISGHRSVSWYQQTPGQGLQFLFEYFSETQRNKGNFPGRFSGRQFSNSRSEMNVSTLELGDSALYLCASSLDGPKETQYFGPGTRLLVL.

Many counts were recorded for this clonotype. The chain joins TRBV10-3 to TRBJ2-1; a weak D match, TRBD2 (7 bases). The germline CDR1 and CDR2 sequences are ENHRY and SYGVKD. Trimming pared 2 bases from V and 9 bases from J, leaving 14 bases between. This CDR3 region has 14 residues. This CDR3 is CAISEGGGESEQFF. The CDR3 nucleotides are TGTGCCATCAGTGAGGGGGGGGGCGAATCTGAGCAGTTCTTC.

This clonotype was recorded at least ten times. The rearrangement joins TRBV12-3 or TRBV12-4 to TRBJ2-3; no clear D gene. The CDR3 length is 14 residues. Trimming cost V 2 bases and J 4 bases, with 10 bases left between them. The DNA of the CDR3 is TGTGCCAGCAGTTTAATCAGTGGGTCAGATACGCAGTATTTT. It translates to CASSLISGSDTQYF.

This clonotype was detected ten times or more. The chain employs TRBV9 and TRBJ2-1, with a weak D call TRBD2 (5 bases). Trimming pared 0 bases from V and 5 bases from J, leaving 9 bases between. The germline V gene encodes CDR1 SGDLS and CDR2 YYNGEE. This CDR3 contains 14 residues. The CDR3 here is CASSVGTVDNEQFF. CDR3 sequence (DNA): TGTGCCAGCAGCGTAGGGACTGTCGACAATGAGCAGTTCTTC.

The V gene is TRBV12-3 or TRBV12-4, the J gene TRBJ2-3; 7 nucleotides agree with TRBD2. The trim removed 3 bases at V and 0 bases at J, leaving 6 bases unmatched. CDR3 length equals 16 residues. CDR3 region: CASSFQAGTSTDTQYF. The CDR3 nucleotides are TGTGCCAGCAGTTTCCAAGCGGGGACGAGCACAGATACGCAGTATTTT.

The V and J genes are TRBV9 and TRBJ2-7; 11 nucleotides agree with TRBD2. CDR1 is SGDLS, CDR2 YYNGEE, per germline. This CDR3 comprises 14 residues. Trimming at V came to 4 bases and at J to 5 bases, leaving 5 bases not matched to a gene. For the CDR3, the DNA is TGTGCCAGCAGCCCCGGACTAGCGGGCCACGAGCAGTACTTC. It encodes CASSPGLAGHEQYF.

Notes on this clonotype: This may be a read error: a much more frequent sequence differs by one nucleotide. The J gene is TRBJ1-5, the V gene TRBV20-1, with 8 bases aligning to TRBD1. CDR1 and CDR2 (germline): DFQATT, SNEGSKA (reference sequence). This CDR3 region has 17 residues. In nucleotides, the CDR3 is TGCTGTGCTAGAGATCGATGGGGCGACAGGGGATATCAGCCCCAGCATTTT. It translates to CCARDRWGDRGYQPQHF.

A few counts support this clonotype. The rearrangement links TRBV7-9 to TRBJ1-6; 7 bases are shared with TRBD1. Germline assignment: CDR1 SEHNR and CDR2 FQNEAQ (reference sequence). There are 15 residues in the CDR3. The ends lost 4 bases at V and 7 bases at J; junction bases unmatched: 7. This CDR3 reads CASSSQTGRNSPLHF. DNA of the CDR3: TGTGCCAGCAGCTCCCAGACAGGGCGAAATTCACCCCTCCACTTT.

In this sample, this clonotype turned up many times. The chain joins TRBV12-3 or TRBV12-4 to TRBJ1-5; 7 bases fit TRBD1. The CDR3 loop spans 14 amino acids. The J segment lost 7 bases and the V segment lost 3 bases, leaving 6 bases of the junction unmatched. CDR3 sequence: CASSFSGGSQPQHF. CDR3 coding DNA: TGTGCCAGCAGTTTCTCAGGGGGTAGCCAGCCCCAGCATTTT.

Ten or more counts support this clonotype. The chain couples TRBV28 to TRBJ2-7, with a weak D call TRBD1 (6 bases). The CDR3 consists of 11 residues. CDR1 MDHEN and CDR2 SYDVKM come from the germline V gene. V was clipped by 6 bases and J by 3 bases, with 6 bases between them. CDR3 in DNA: TGTGCCAGCAGACAGGGCTACGAGCAGTACTTC. Its translation: CASRQGYEQYF.